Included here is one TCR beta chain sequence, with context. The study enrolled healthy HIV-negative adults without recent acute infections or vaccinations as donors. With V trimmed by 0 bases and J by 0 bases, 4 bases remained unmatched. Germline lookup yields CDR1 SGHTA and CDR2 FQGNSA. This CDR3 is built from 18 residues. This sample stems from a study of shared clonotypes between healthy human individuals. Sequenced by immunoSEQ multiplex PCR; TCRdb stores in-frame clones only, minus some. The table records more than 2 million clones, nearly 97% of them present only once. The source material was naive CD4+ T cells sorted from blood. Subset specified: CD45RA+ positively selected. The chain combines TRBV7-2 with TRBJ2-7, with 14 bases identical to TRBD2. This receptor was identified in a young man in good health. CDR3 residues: CASSLASGLAGASYEQYF. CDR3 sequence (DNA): TGTGCCAGCAGCTTAGCCTCGGGACTAGCGGGGGCCTCCTACGAGCAGTACTTC.